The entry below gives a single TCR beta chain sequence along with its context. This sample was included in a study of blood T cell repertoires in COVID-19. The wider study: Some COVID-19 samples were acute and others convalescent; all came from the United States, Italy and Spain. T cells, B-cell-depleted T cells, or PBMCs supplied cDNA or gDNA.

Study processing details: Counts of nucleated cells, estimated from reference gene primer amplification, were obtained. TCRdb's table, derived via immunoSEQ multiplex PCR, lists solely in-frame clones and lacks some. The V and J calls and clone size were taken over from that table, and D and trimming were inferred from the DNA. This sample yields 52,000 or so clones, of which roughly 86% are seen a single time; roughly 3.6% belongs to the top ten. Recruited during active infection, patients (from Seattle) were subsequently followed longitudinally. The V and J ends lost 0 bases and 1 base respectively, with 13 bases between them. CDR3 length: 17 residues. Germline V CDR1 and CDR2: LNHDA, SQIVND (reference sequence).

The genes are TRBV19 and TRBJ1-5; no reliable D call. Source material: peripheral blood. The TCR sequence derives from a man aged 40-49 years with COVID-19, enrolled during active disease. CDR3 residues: CASSIEIRVSSNQPQHF. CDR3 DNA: TGTGCCAGTAGTATAGAGATCCGCGTTTCAAGCAATCAGCCCCAGCATTTT.